This T cell receptor beta chain was recorded in a study of post-analysis software for immune sequencing data. The wider study: Relapsing-remitting, secondary progressive and progressive-relapsing courses of multiple sclerosis were included. Overall study findings and caveats: About five TRBV segments occurring more often in patients than controls included TRBV5-6, TRBV5-1 and TRBV20-1. Multiple sclerosis patients had significantly lower normalized Chao1 diversity than controls.

Germline trimming cut 5 bases from V and 5 bases from J; bases unmatched to any gene: 18. The CDR3 totals 18 residues. Worth noting for this clonotype: Antigen specificity is unknown. A much bigger clone sits one base away, suggesting this may be a read error.

Unique molecular identifiers were present in the TCR beta cDNA libraries. TCRdb ran MiXCR on the PCR reads and lists one entry per CDR3 protein. The sample records about 150,000 distinct CDR3 sequences, 30% being singletons. The material sequenced was blood. The chain carries TRBV12-3 or TRBV12-4 and TRBJ2-1; 7 nucleotides line up with TRBD1. This TCR derives from a girl aged 5 to 17 with multiple sclerosis. CDR3 in DNA: TGTGCCAGCAGTCCGCTGACAGGGCGGTTTGATAAGCACAATGAGCAGTTCTTC. Translated, it gives CASSPLTGRFDKHNEQFF.